This is a list of T cell receptor beta chains from one sample in a study of vaccination effects on CD4 cells after COVID-19. The repertoire was sequenced with immunoSEQ multiplex PCR; TCRdb's copy has only in-frame clones and lacks some. The table has tens of thousands of clones, around three fifths seen once. No antigen is known for these receptors. Sample: CD4+ T cells from PBMCs cultured with SARS-CoV-2 spike peptides, taken after COVID-19 vaccination. The receptors derive from a human donor who received a COVID-19 vaccine. CDR3s include the opening cysteine and the closing phenylalanine or tryptophan. A D gene is named only where the DNA matches it firmly. Some rows mark clone size as missing; the rest say once, few, many or name a class of expanded clone.

>few|TRBV5-1|TRBD2|TRBJ2-6
TGCGCCAGCAGCTTACCGGGACTAGAGGGTACTGGGGCCAACGTCCTGACTTTC
CASSLPGLEGTGANVLTF
>few|TRBV20-1|-|TRBJ1-3
TGCAGTGTGCGACAGGGAAACACCATATATTTT
CSVRQGNTIYF
>-|TRBV7-9|-|TRBJ2-7
TGTGCCAGCAGCCCCCGAGGCTACAGGCGGTACGAGCAGTACTTC
CASSPRGYRRYEQYF
>-|TRBV2|-|TRBJ2-3
TGTGCCAGCAAAGGGGGGGCCAGCACAGATACGCAGTATTTT
CASKGGASTDTQYF
>once|TRBV29-1|-|TRBJ2-2
TGCAGCGGGGGAGGCGGGACGAACACCGGGGAGCTGTTTTTT
CSGGGGTNTGELFF
>-|TRBV5-4|TRBD2|TRBJ2-3
TGTGCCAGCAAATCAGCGGGGGGTGCGGAAGATACGCAGTATTTT
CASKSAGGAEDTQYF
>-|TRBV27|-|TRBJ1-3
TGTGCCAGCAGTATCATTCTAAACACCATATATTTT
CASSIILNTIYF
>once|TRBV9|-|TRBJ2-3
TGTGCCAGCAGCCCCAGGACCACAGATACGCAGTATTTT
CASSPRTTDTQYF
>-|TRBV18|TRBD2|TRBJ2-2
TGTGCCAGCTCACTCCGGACTAGCGGGAGTAGCGGGGAGCTGTTTTTT
CASSLRTSGSSGELFF
>-|TRBV15|TRBD2|TRBJ2-1
TGTGCCACCAGCAGAGACCGGGCGGGGGTTGAGCAGTTCTTC
CATSRDRAGVEQFF
>-|TRBV7-8|-|TRBJ2-4
TGTGCCAGCAGCTCCTCGGACAGTAGAATACTACTAGCCAAAAACATTCAGTACTTC
CASSSSDSRILLAKNIQYF
>-|TRBV9|-|TRBJ2-7
TGTGCCAGCAGCGTAGGCGAGTCTCGAATCTACGAGCAGTACTTC
CASSVGESRIYEQYF
>-|TRBV5-1|-|TRBJ2-1
TGCGCCAGCAGCTTTTCTTCGGATTCCACTGAGCAGTTCTTC
CASSFSSDSTEQFF
>few|TRBV11-3|TRBD1|TRBJ2-7
TGTGCCAGCAGCTTGACATCCGGGACAGGGAGCCCCTACGAGCAGTACTTC
CASSLTSGTGSPYEQYF
>once|TRBV7-9|-|TRBJ1-6
TGTGCCAGCAGCTTTCAGATTGATAGCTCCTATAATTCACCCCTCCACTTT
CASSFQIDSSYNSPLHF
>-|TRBV6-1|TRBD1|TRBJ2-7
TGTGCCAGCAGTGAAAGGGACAGTTCCTACGAGCAGTACTTC
CASSERDSSYEQYF
>-|TRBV29-1|-|TRBJ2-4
TGCAGCGTTGCACCTTTGGGGGGGGCAGGAGGGAACATTCAGTACTTC
CSVAPLGGAGGNIQYF
>-|TRBV6-5|TRBD2|TRBJ2-7
TGTGCCAGCAGCCGCACTAGCGGGGGATCCTACGAGCAGTACTTC
CASSRTSGGSYEQYF
>once|TRBV2|TRBD2|TRBJ2-5
TGTGCCAGCAGTGAGGCTAGCGGGGGGGCCGGGAAGACCCAGTACTTC
CASSEASGGAGKTQYF
>-|TRBV5-1|-|TRBJ2-1
TGCGCCAGCAGCCCAAGGGGGGCGGGGGCCTCAAATGAGCAGTTCTTC
CASSPRGAGASNEQFF
>few|TRBV7-2|TRBD2|TRBJ2-3
TGTGCCAGCAGCTCCCTTCCCGGACTAGCGATTAGCACAGATACGCAGTATTTT
CASSSLPGLAISTDTQYF
>many|TRBV7-4|-|TRBJ2-2
TGTGCCAGCAGCTTAGACACCGGGGAGCTGTTTTTT
CASSLDTGELFF
>-|TRBV6-5|TRBD1|TRBJ2-1
TGTGCCAGCAGTAGGGACAGGGCCTACAATGAGCAGTTCTTC
CASSRDRAYNEQFF
>few|TRBV29-1|TRBD1|TRBJ2-1
TGCAGCGTTGTTGGGGACAGGGGGCGCTTGGGGGATGAGCAGTTCTTC
CSVVGDRGRLGDEQFF
>-|TRBV7-8|TRBD2|TRBJ2-7
TGTGCCAGCAGCTTAGTGGCCGGGAGGGCCTCCTACGAGCAGTACTTC
CASSLVAGRASYEQYF
>-|TRBV7-9|TRBD2|TRBJ2-1
TGTGCCAGCAGCTTGTGGACTAGTACCGCTCGAGAGCAGTTCTTC
CASSLWTSTAREQFF
>-|TRBV5-1|TRBD2|TRBJ2-3
TGCGCCAGCAGCTTGGAAAGCGGGAGGGCCGGGGACACAGATACGCAGTATTTT
CASSLESGRAGDTDTQYF
>-|TRBV10-2|TRBD1|TRBJ1-1
TGCGCCAGCAGGGAGGACAGGGGGCTGAACACTGAAGCTTTCTTT
CASREDRGLNTEAFF
>few|TRBV9|-|TRBJ2-2
TGTGCCAGCAGCGTAGGGCTGGGGGGGCCTGTGACCGGGGAGCTGTTTTTT
CASSVGLGGPVTGELFF
>once|TRBV14|-|TRBJ2-2
TGTGCCAGCAGCCCAAGCTTCACCGGGGAGCTGTTTTTT
CASSPSFTGELFF
>-|TRBV6-2/TRBV6-3|-|TRBJ1-2
TGTGCCAGCAGCCGAACTGCGGGACCAATCTATGGCTACACCTTC
CASSRTAGPIYGYTF
>-|TRBV2|TRBD1|TRBJ1-6
TGTGCCAGCAGTGCACGGACAGGGGCCTATTCACCCCTCCACTTT
CASSARTGAYSPLHF
>-|TRBV30|-|TRBJ2-3
TGTGCCTGGAGGACTAGTCCCGCGGGAGATACGCAGTATTTT
CAWRTSPAGDTQYF
>-|TRBV3-1/TRBV3-2|-|TRBJ2-6
TGTGCCAGCAGCCGTCCGGGCCTAAAAAAGCAGCTTTCTGGGGCCAACGTCCTGACTTTC
CASSRPGLKKQLSGANVLTF
>-|TRBV7-9|TRBD2|TRBJ2-1
TGTGCCAGCAGCGATACAGCGGGACTCTCGGTCAACAATGAGCAGTTCTTC
CASSDTAGLSVNNEQFF
>-|TRBV11-2|-|TRBJ2-7
TGTGCCAGCAGCCGGGAAGGGGGGGTATCCTACGAGCAGTACTTC
CASSREGGVSYEQYF
>-|TRBV3-1/TRBV3-2|-|TRBJ1-5
TGTGCCAGCAGCCAAGATTACGGACCTATCAATCAGCCCCAGCATTTT
CASSQDYGPINQPQHF
>few|TRBV3-1/TRBV3-2|-|TRBJ2-5
TGTGCCAGCAGCCAAGATGGTCGACGAGAGACCCAGTACTTC
CASSQDGRRETQYF
>-|TRBV27|-|TRBJ1-2
TGTGCCAGCAAAGCTCCCGACAGTTATATTGGCTACACCTTC
CASKAPDSYIGYTF
>once|TRBV3-1/TRBV3-2|-|TRBJ2-5
TGTGCCAGCAGCCGTTTAGCGGACCAAGAGACCCAGTACTTC
CASSRLADQETQYF